Each of the 18 T cell receptor beta chains below was sequenced from the same sample in a study of memory CD8 T cells in hepatitis C reinfection. Noted time point: peak reinfection, 3 to 8 weeks after reinfection detection. TCR sequencing was done directly ex vivo on sorted cells, without expansion in vitro. Profiled with immunoSEQ multiplex PCR; TCRdb holds only in-frame clones, not every one. The table lists about 2,500 clones, about 87% of them singletons. The specimen sequenced was naive CD8+ T cells sorted from blood. The receptors come from a man aged 50 to 60 with hepatitis C virus infection.

The chain employs TRBV27 and TRBJ1-1; weak D call: TRBD1 (5 bases). V dropped 1 base and J dropped 6 bases, with 12 bases sitting between them. CDR1 is MNHEY, CDR2 SMNVEV, per germline (reference sequence). CDR3 length equals 14 residues. DNA of the CDR3: TGTGCCAGCAGTTTATTGGGGGGTAGCGCTGAAGCTTTCTTT. Translating gives CASSLLGGSAEAFF.

V and J are TRBV18 and TRBJ1-5; 8 nucleotides align to TRBD1. Trimming at V came to 6 bases and at J to 6 bases, leaving 4 bases not matched to a gene. CDR1 and CDR2 (germline): KGHSH, LQKENI. The CDR3 contains 13 residues. This CDR3 reads CASSRQGTQPQHF. Written as DNA, the CDR3 is TGTGCCAGCTCGCGACAGGGGACTCAGCCCCAGCATTTT.

This rearrangement joins TRBV11-3 to TRBJ2-7; 8 bases line up with TRBD2. The junction had 7 bases not matched to a gene; V was cut back by 3 bases and J by 3 bases. CDR1 and CDR2 (germline): SGHNT, YENEEA. The CDR3 totals 15 residues. CDR3 sequence (DNA): TGTGCCAGCAGCTTTACGCCTAGCGGGTACTACGAGCAGTACTTC. Its translation is CASSFTPSGYYEQYF. Full variable domain (rest looked up from reference TRBV11-3 and TRBJ2-7): EAGVVQSPRYKIIEKKQPVAFWCNPISGHNTLYWYLQNLGQGPELLIRYENEEAVDDSQLPKDRFSAERLKGVDSTLKIQPAELGDSAVYLCASSFTPSGYYEQYFGPGTRLTVT.

The CDR3 DNA sequence: TGTGCCAGCAGGGACACTTTTAGCAATCAGCCCCAGCATTTT. It specifies CASRDTFSNQPQHF. The V gene is TRBV2, the J gene TRBJ1-5; D possibly corresponds to TRBD1 (5 bases). The V and J ends lost 6 bases and 0 bases respectively, with 9 bases between them. This CDR3 comprises 14 residues. Germline V CDR1 and CDR2: SNHLY, FYNNEI.

V is TRBV7-8 and J is TRBJ2-1; 8 bases fit TRBD1. The germline CDR1 and CDR2 sequences are SGHVS and FQNEAQ. This CDR3 is 15 amino acids long. The trim removed 5 bases at V and 2 bases at J, leaving 5 bases unmatched. The CDR3, as DNA: TGTGCCAGCAGCGCCCAGACAGGGGCCTACAATGAGCAGTTCTTC. Its translation: CASSAQTGAYNEQFF.

The chain links TRBV13 to TRBJ2-4; 7 nucleotides align to TRBD1. The CDR3 has 12 amino acids. J was trimmed by 11 bases and V by 3 bases; bases with no gene match: 4. CDR1 PRHDT and CDR2 FYEKMQ come from the germline V gene (reference sequence). CDR3 region: CASSFAGGVQYF. The CDR3 DNA is TGTGCCAGCAGCTTCGCAGGGGGTGTTCAGTACTTC.

This chain joins TRBV5-1 and TRBJ2-1; no definite D call. Trimming left V 4 bases short and J 10 bases short, with 18 bases between. CDR3 length: 14 residues. Germline values: CDR1 SGHRS, CDR2 YFSETQ. The CDR3, as DNA: TGCGCCAGCAGCATTGAGACACCACCGTGGGAGCAGTTCTTC. Its protein product is CASSIETPPWEQFF.

The chain is built from TRBV4-1 and TRBJ2-1; 8 nucleotides align to TRBD2. The junction had 8 bases not matched to a gene; V was cut back by 1 base and J by 6 bases. The CDR3 is 16 amino acids. Per the germline V gene, CDR1 is MGHRA and CDR2 is YSYEKL. The CDR3 here is CASSQVSGLASNEQFF. The CDR3 bases are TGCGCCAGCAGCCAAGTATCCGGACTAGCTTCCAATGAGCAGTTCTTC.

The J gene is TRBJ1-5, the V gene TRBV2; 10 bases are shared with TRBD1. Per germline, CDR1 SNHLY and CDR2 FYNNEI. The CDR3 consists of 15 residues. V shed 10 bases, J shed 5 bases, and the junction held 11 bases outside the gene matches. The CDR3: CATKGQGEFHQPQHF. In nucleotides, the CDR3 is TGTGCCACCAAAGGACAGGGGGAATTTCATCAGCCCCAGCATTTT.

V gene TRBV28 combines with J gene TRBJ2-5; 12 bases line up with TRBD2. Germline V gene sequence: CDR1 MDHEN, CDR2 SYDVKM. V lost 3 bases, J lost 4 bases, and 12 bases stayed unmatched. The CDR3 runs 18 residues. The CDR3, as DNA: TGTGCCAGCAGTTTTTCAAGGACTAGCGGGATCGGGTTAGAGACCCAGTACTTC. Translation: CASSFSRTSGIGLETQYF.

The gene calls are TRBV28 and TRBJ2-2, with D possibly being TRBD2 (7 bases). Germline CDR1 MDHEN, CDR2 SYDVKM. The CDR3 is 15 amino acids. Trimming pared 8 bases from V and 7 bases from J, leaving 20 bases between. The CDR3 DNA reads TGTGCCAGCGGGAAAGAGGGGGGGCTGGACGGGGAGCTGTTTTTT. Translating gives CASGKEGGLDGELFF.

The chain is built from TRBV14 and TRBJ1-2; D is unresolved. The CDR3 extends over 15 amino acids. V was pared by 0 bases and J by 4 bases, with 12 bases between. Per the germline V gene, CDR1 is SGHDN and CDR2 is FVKESK. The CDR3 DNA follows: TGTGCCAGCAGCCAAGAGGCCCTGGGAGGCTATGGCTACACCTTC. It specifies CASSQEALGGYGYTF.

V and J are TRBV30 and TRBJ2-1; 9 bases match TRBD2. The CDR3 contains 13 residues. The germline gives CDR1 GTSNPN, CDR2 SVGIG (reference sequence). V lost 4 bases to trimming and J lost 9 bases; unmatched junction nucleotides: 7. Here the CDR3 reads CAWTQDSGGEQFF. The CDR3 nucleotides read TGTGCCTGGACCCAAGATAGCGGGGGTGAGCAGTTCTTC. The full variable domain, its missing parts supplied by reference TRBV30 and TRBJ2-1, is SQTIHQWPATLVQPVGSPLSLECTVEGTSNPNLYWYRQAAGRGLQLLFYSVGIGQISSEVPQNLSASRPQDRQFILSSKKLLLSDSGFYLCAWTQDSGGEQFFGPGTRLTVL.

CDR3 in amino acids: CASSDGGQRYNTEAFF. CDR3 bases: TGCGCCAGCAGTGACGGGGGACAGAGATACAACACTGAAGCTTTCTTT. This chain joins TRBV10-2 and TRBJ1-1; TRBD1 matches 7 bases. CDR1 WSHSY and CDR2 SAAADI come from the germline V gene. Unmatched junction bases numbered 9, after V lost 3 bases and J lost 2 bases. This CDR3 region has 16 residues.

The CDR3 reads CASRPGQRNEQYF. The CDR3, as DNA: TGTGCCAGCAGGCCGGGACAGAGGAACGAGCAGTACTTC. The rearrangement links TRBV2 to TRBJ2-7; 7 bases fit TRBD1. The germline V gene encodes CDR1 SNHLY and CDR2 FYNNEI. There are 13 residues in the CDR3. With 6 bases clipped from V and 5 bases from J, the junction kept 7 bases outside the gene matches.

This chain connects TRBV4-2 to TRBJ2-5, with 8 bases lining up with TRBD2. The end of the DNA fits TRBJ2-7 better, so the J call may be wrong. CDR3 length: 15 residues. Germline V CDR1 and CDR2: LGHNA, YNFKEQ. The CDR3 DNA reads TGTGCCAGCAGCCACCTACTAGCGGAATCCTACGAGCAGTACTTC. Amino acid sequence: CASSHLLAESYEQYF.

This chain links TRBV28 with TRBJ2-3; TRBD2 matches at 14 bases. This CDR3 spans 18 amino acids. The V segment lost 0 bases and the J segment 3 bases; nucleotides outside the gene matches: 5. Germline V lookup: CDR1 MDHEN, CDR2 SYDVKM. CDR3 region: CASSLWNGLAGGTDTQYF. CDR3 sequence (DNA): TGTGCCAGCAGTTTATGGAACGGACTAGCGGGAGGAACAGATACGCAGTATTTT. The full variable domain, rest sourced from reference TRBV28 and TRBJ2-3, is DVKVTQSSRYLVKRTGEKVFLECVQDMDHENMFWYRQDPGLGLRLIYFSYDVKMKEKGDIPEGYSVSREKKERFSLILESASTNQTSMYLCASSLWNGLAGGTDTQYFGPGTRLTVL.

This clone is a singleton in its sample. The V and J genes are TRBV9 and TRBJ2-5; D is possibly TRBD2 (5 bases). V dropped 4 bases and J dropped 0 bases, with 10 bases sitting between them. CDR1 and CDR2 (germline): SGDLS, YYNGEE. The CDR3 length is 14 residues. In DNA form, the CDR3 reads TGTGCCAGCAGCCTCGGCGGGTACCAAGAGACCCAGTACTTC. Its translation is CASSLGGYQETQYF.